A single sample gave rise to the 17 T cell receptor beta chains below, sequenced in a study of T cell repertoires in cytomegalovirus infection. Their specific antigens are unknown. Each CDR3 protein is one row after TCRdb ran MiXCR on the reads. The sample lists some 560,000 distinct CDR3 sequences, roughly 43% occurring once. The sequencing used cultured PBMCs, collected from culture after CMV antigen stimulation. The receptors were gathered from a human donor in good health (CMV status not recorded). Some clones in this sample may be carry-over from other donors' samples.

The V and J genes are TRBV7-2 and TRBJ1-5, with D possibly matching TRBD1 (5 bases). This CDR3 region has 14 residues. V lost 4 bases to trimming and J lost 5 bases, with 12 bases between them. CDR1 and CDR2 (germline): SGHTA, FQGNSA. The CDR3 spells CASSSYDSDQPQHF. In DNA form, the CDR3 reads TGTGCCAGCAGCTCCTATGACAGCGATCAGCCCCAGCATTTT.

This clonotype occurred a few times. The J gene is TRBJ2-7, the V gene TRBV27; 12 bases match TRBD2. Germline CDR1 is MNHEY and CDR2 is SMNVEV (reference sequence). CDR3 size: 12 residues. Unmatched junction bases numbered 3, after V lost 8 bases and J lost 7 bases. CDR3 loop: CASWGLAGEQYF. CDR3 in DNA: TGTGCCAGCTGGGGACTAGCGGGTGAGCAGTACTTC.

This clonotype was counted only a few times. The chain is built from TRBV7-2 and TRBJ1-1; 8 nucleotides agree with TRBD1. V dropped 5 bases and J dropped 6; count of bases not matched to a gene: 8. Germline CDR1 and CDR2: SGHTA and FQGNSA. This CDR3 has 14 amino acids. The CDR3 region is CASSANRGVAEAFF. The CDR3 nucleotides read TGTGCCAGCAGCGCCAACAGGGGGGTGGCTGAAGCTTTCTTT.

The V gene is TRBV7-2, the J gene TRBJ2-5, with 7 nucleotides matching TRBD2. CDR3 length: 16 amino acids. Germline trimming cut 1 base from V and 6 bases from J; bases unmatched to any gene: 11. Germline values: CDR1 SGHTA, CDR2 FQGNSA. In nucleotides, the CDR3 is TGTGCCAGCAGCTTAGGGAGAGGGGAGGGCCAGAAGACCCAGTACTTC. It translates to CASSLGRGEGQKTQYF. Using reference TRBV7-2 and TRBJ2-5 for the parts outside the CDR3, the full variable domain is GAGVSQSPSNKVTEKGKDVELRCDPISGHTALYWYRQSLGQGLEFLIYFQGNSAPDKSGLPSDRFSAERTGGSVSTLTIQRTQQEDSAVYLCASSLGRGEGQKTQYFGPGTRLLVL.

The chain is built from TRBV20-1 and TRBJ2-7, with TRBD2 matching over 9 bases. The germline V gene has CDR1 DFQATT and CDR2 SNEGSKA (reference sequence). Unmatched junction bases numbered 9, after V lost 0 bases and J lost 3 bases. The CDR3 sequence is 16 residues long. The CDR3 sequence: CSARDPRGGVGYEQYF. CDR3 DNA: TGCAGTGCTAGAGACCCGCGGGGGGGGGTCGGCTACGAGCAGTACTTC.

The chain uses TRBV5-1 and TRBJ2-5; D ambiguous. This CDR3 region has 13 residues. V dropped 0 bases and J dropped 5 bases, with 8 bases sitting between them. The germline gives CDR1 SGHRS, CDR2 YFSETQ. CDR3 sequence (DNA): TGCGCCAGCAGCTTGGCCAGGTCTGAGACCCAGTACTTC. It yields the protein CASSLARSETQYF.

The rearrangement links TRBV19 to TRBJ2-1, with 7 bases fitting TRBD2. This CDR3 region has 16 residues. CDR1 is LNHDA and CDR2 is SQIVND in the germline V gene (reference sequence). V shed 3 bases and J 2 bases; nucleotides not matched to a gene: 7. This CDR3 is CASSISGGTTYNEQFF. The CDR3 DNA is TGTGCCAGTAGTATTTCGGGCGGGACTACCTACAATGAGCAGTTCTTC.

This chain joins TRBV29-1 and TRBJ1-2; 11 bases map to TRBD1. The junction had 8 bases not matched to a gene; V was cut back by 6 bases and J by 8 bases. Germline CDR1 is SQVTM and CDR2 is ANQGSEA. The CDR3 totals 13 residues. This CDR3 is CSVPGQGAGGYTF. The CDR3 DNA reads as TGCAGCGTCCCAGGACAGGGGGCGGGAGGCTACACCTTC.

This clonotype was seen at least ten times. The V and J genes are TRBV7-2 and TRBJ2-3; D is perhaps TRBD1 (5 bases). Trimming took off 5 bases at V and 3 bases at J, with 9 bases between the two ends. This CDR3 contains 13 residues. Per germline, CDR1 SGHTA and CDR2 FQGNSA. Here the CDR3 reads CASSKTVTDTQYF. In DNA, the CDR3 is TGTGCCAGCAGCAAGACAGTAACAGATACGCAGTATTTT.

This sequence joins TRBV2 and TRBJ2-1; 7 bases match TRBD2. Germline V lookup: CDR1 SNHLY, CDR2 FYNNEI. This CDR3 region has 13 residues. The J segment lost 7 bases and the V segment lost 1 base, leaving 1 base of the junction unmatched. As DNA, the CDR3 is TGTGCCAGCAGTGAAGAAGCGGGAAATGAGCAGTTCTTC. Translating gives CASSEEAGNEQFF.

The chain recombines TRBV20-1 with TRBJ1-1; no clear D gene. Trimming left V 6 bases short and J 3 bases short, with 20 bases between. The CDR3 loop spans 15 amino acids. Germline V gene data show CDR1 as DFQATT and CDR2 as SNEGSKA (reference sequence). The CDR3 DNA reads as TGCAGTGCGAAGCCCTCTACAAAGGTGGACACTGAAGCTTTCTTT. It codes for CSAKPSTKVDTEAFF.

This clonotype was picked up a small number of times. The genes are TRBV6-8 and TRBJ2-2; D may be TRBD1 (6 bases). The V gene's germline CDR1 is MNHGY and CDR2 SAAAGT. V dropped 2 bases and J dropped 1 base, with 8 bases sitting between them. CDR3 length: 15 amino acids. The CDR3 loop is CASSYQGLNTGELFF. CDR3 DNA: TGTGCCAGCAGTTACCAGGGGCTGAACACCGGGGAGCTGTTTTTT.

The rearrangement links TRBV19 to TRBJ1-4; D gene ambiguous. CDR1 and CDR2 from the germline V gene are LNHDA and SQIVND (reference sequence). CDR3 size: 11 residues. With 6 bases removed from V and 8 bases from J, the gap between germline ends came to 7 bases. The CDR3 coding sequence is TGTGCCAGTAGAAGGTCGGAAAAACTGTTTTTT. It specifies CASRRSEKLFF.

The genes are TRBV7-2 and TRBJ1-1; 10 bases line up with TRBD1. V was pared by 5 bases and J by 3 bases, with 6 bases of the junction left unmatched. CDR3 size: 15 residues. The germline V gene encodes CDR1 SGHTA and CDR2 FQGNSA. CDR3 DNA sequence: TGTGCCAGCAGCCTGACAGGGGGCGGACACACTGAAGCTTTCTTT. It specifies CASSLTGGGHTEAFF.

The rearrangement links TRBV2 to TRBJ2-7, with 8 bases identical to TRBD2. Germline V gene sequence: CDR1 SNHLY, CDR2 FYNNEI. This CDR3 spans 12 amino acids. V was pared by 10 bases and J by 7 bases, with 9 bases of the junction left unmatched. In DNA, the CDR3 is TGTGCCAACAGCCCGGGGGGGCGGGAGCAGTACTTC. Protein: CANSPGGREQYF.

This clonotype was seen more than once but under ten times. The gene calls are TRBV7-2 and TRBJ2-2; no firm D call. The CDR3 is 14 amino acids. CDR1 and CDR2 (germline): SGHTA, FQGNSA. Trimming stripped 5 bases from V and 6 bases from J, with 13 bases between. The CDR3 DNA is TGTGCCAGCAGCCTCCGTGCTATTTCCGGGGAGCTGTTTTTT. Translated, it gives CASSLRAISGELFF.

This clonotype was seen just once. The CDR3 region has the DNA TGCAGTGGAACGACAGGGGGAGAGACCCAGTACTTC. Translating gives CSGTTGGETQYF. J is TRBJ2-5 and V is TRBV20-1; 9 nucleotides line up with TRBD1. This CDR3 has 12 residues. The V gene's germline CDR1 is DFQATT and CDR2 SNEGSKA (reference sequence). V lost 7 bases, J lost 4 bases, and 4 bases stayed unmatched.